The next 29 T cell receptor beta chains were all read from a single sample in a study of glioma-infiltrating T cells after dendritic cell vaccination. The assay was immunoSEQ multiplex PCR, and TCRdb's table has in-frame clones only and misses some. The sample lists around 60,000 clones; 86% were seen once. Specified time point: after dendritic cell vaccination, including at tumor progression/relapse. The material sequenced was blood, taken after dendritic cell vaccination. These receptor sequences come from a human donor with glioblastoma.

With regard to this clone: No conserved phenylalanine or tryptophan ends this CDR3, so it is likely a read error. Because the CDR3's place on the DNA is in doubt, the DNA is left out and the CDR3 is given as listed by TCRdb. The chain is built from TRBV29-1 and TRBJ1-1. The CDR3 totals 11 residues, both ends included. Germline assignment: CDR1 SQVTM and CDR2 ANQGSEA. CDR3 residues: CSVEILSLILL.

The DNA of the CDR3 is TGTGCCAGCAGCTTAGAGGTTAGCTCCTACAATGAGCAGTTCTTC. It specifies CASSLEVSSYNEQFF. The chain employs TRBV11-2 and TRBJ2-1; D gene uncertain. This CDR3 region has 15 residues. V was shortened by 0 bases and J by 0 bases, with 6 bases between the two germline ends. Germline V CDR1 and CDR2: SGHAT, FQNNGV.

The CDR3 DNA reads TGCGCCAGCAGCCAAGAGACAGCCGGGGAGCTGTTTTTT. Translating gives CASSQETAGELFF. The chain carries TRBV4-3 and TRBJ2-2; TRBD1 might be the D (5 bases). Trimming shortened V by 0 bases and J by 6 bases, and 5 bases separated the two germline ends. In germline, CDR1 is LGHNA, CDR2 YSLEER. The CDR3 totals 13 residues.

The CDR3, as DNA: TGTGCCAGCAGCTCCTACAGGGCGGCCGGGGAGCTGTTTTTT. Translating it yields CASSSYRAAGELFF. This sequence joins TRBV7-2 and TRBJ2-2; D might be TRBD1 (6 bases). CDR3 length: 14 amino acids. V gave up 4 bases and J gave up 6 bases, with 12 bases separating them. In germline, CDR1 is SGHTA, CDR2 FQGNSA.

The CDR3 is CASSLDRGMNTEAFF. The CDR3 DNA reads as TGTGCCAGCAGTTTGGACAGGGGAATGAACACTGAAGCTTTCTTT. The chain carries TRBV11-3 and TRBJ1-1; 9 nucleotides match TRBD1. CDR1 SGHNT and CDR2 YENEEA come from the germline V gene. Trimming at V came to 6 bases and at J to 0 bases, leaving 5 bases not matched to a gene. This CDR3 has 15 amino acids. Complete variable domain (other parts from reference TRBV11-3 and TRBJ1-1): EAGVVQSPRYKIIEKKQPVAFWCNPISGHNTLYWYLQNLGQGPELLIRYENEEAVDDSQLPKDRFSAERLKGVDSTLKIQPAELGDSAVYLCASSLDRGMNTEAFFGQGTRLTVV.

V usage is TRBV11-2 and J usage is TRBJ1-1; 9 bases agree with TRBD1. Germline assignment: CDR1 SGHAT and CDR2 FQNNGV. The CDR3 contains 14 residues. Trimming removed 5 bases from V and 5 bases from J; junction bases left unmatched: 6. CDR3 coding DNA: TGTGCCAGCAGCCTCGGGACAGGGACAACTGAAGCTTTCTTT. This codes for CASSLGTGTTEAFF.

This clone was counted a single time. The chain has TRBV7-2 and TRBJ2-3; 7 bases line up with TRBD1. The CDR3 runs 15 residues. Germline values: CDR1 SGHTA, CDR2 FQGNSA. Trimming cost V 1 base and J 4 bases; bases outside gene matches: 5. CDR3: CASSLGGQKADTQYF. CDR3 sequence (DNA): TGTGCCAGCAGCTTAGGGGGACAGAAGGCAGATACGCAGTATTTT.

The chain uses TRBV30 and TRBJ2-7; D perhaps matches TRBD1 (6 bases). V dropped 4 bases and J dropped 8 bases, with 21 bases sitting between them. CDR1 and CDR2 (germline): GTSNPN, SVGIG (reference sequence). The CDR3 is 14 amino acids. CDR3 nucleotide sequence: TGTGCCTGGACCCGAAAGGACAGCCTCATCAAGCAGTACTTC. Translating it yields CAWTRKDSLIKQYF.

The chain is built from TRBV11-2 and TRBJ1-1; the D is unclear. The CDR3 length is 14 residues. The V end lost 1 base, the J end lost 8 bases, and 14 bases lay between the germline ends. Germline CDR1 reads SGHAT; CDR2 reads FQNNGV. The CDR3 is CASSLVLKRGEAFF. In DNA form, the CDR3 reads TGTGCCAGCAGCTTAGTACTGAAACGGGGAGAAGCTTTCTTT.

The CDR3 region has the DNA TGTGCCAGCAGCCTGTGGGTTAGCGCTGAAGCTTTCTTT. It specifies CASSLWVSAEAFF. The chain combines TRBV5-6 with TRBJ1-1; D is uncertain. The CDR3 sequence is 13 residues long. V lost 4 bases and J 6 bases, leaving 13 bases between the germline ends. Germline V gives CDR1 SGHDT, CDR2 YYEEEE.

There are a few counts of this clone. J is TRBJ1-1 and V is TRBV11-2; no definite D call. Germline V gene sequence: CDR1 SGHAT, CDR2 FQNNGV. CDR3 length equals 14 residues. The germline V and J ends were trimmed by 5 bases and 1 base, with 11 bases remaining between them. CDR3 sequence: CASSPTPPNTEAFF. CDR3 coding DNA: TGTGCCAGCAGCCCAACACCACCGAACACTGAAGCTTTCTTT.

The rearrangement joins TRBV7-9 to TRBJ2-7; 7 bases align to TRBD2. V was clipped by 5 bases and J by 5 bases; unmatched bases: 12. Germline V CDR1 and CDR2: SEHNR, FQNEAQ (reference sequence). The CDR3 is 15 residues long. CDR3 in amino acids: CASSGPRGGDHEQYF. The CDR3 DNA sequence: TGTGCCAGCAGCGGCCCGCGGGGAGGGGACCACGAGCAGTACTTC.

This chain links TRBV2 with TRBJ1-5, with D possibly TRBD1 on 5 matching bases. The CDR3 extends over 18 amino acids. Trimming cost V 0 bases and J 0 bases, with 15 bases left between them. CDR1 is SNHLY and CDR2 is FYNNEI in the germline V gene. CDR3 loop: CASSEALTGRYSNQPQHF. DNA for the CDR3: TGTGCCAGCAGTGAAGCGCTCACAGGTAGATATAGCAATCAGCCCCAGCATTTT.

The chain is built from TRBV4-1 and TRBJ2-7; weak D call: TRBD1 (6 bases). The germline V gene encodes CDR1 MGHRA and CDR2 YSYEKL. V was clipped by 2 bases and J by 1 base, with 15 bases between them. CDR3 length equals 16 residues. The CDR3 bases are TGCGCCAGCAGCCAATGGGGGCAGGGGCTGTCCTACGAGCAGTACTTC. Translating gives CASSQWGQGLSYEQYF.

This chain links TRBV10-3 with TRBJ1-2; D is perhaps TRBD1 (6 bases). V was cut by 3 bases and J by 8 bases, with 10 bases left in between. CDR3 length equals 12 residues. Germline lookup yields CDR1 ENHRY and CDR2 SYGVKD. CDR3 in amino acids: CAISEEGEGYTF. The CDR3, as DNA: TGTGCCATCAGTGAAGAGGGGGAAGGCTACACCTTC.

This clone appeared once. The chain's CDR3 is CASSTHLGGELFF. The DNA for the CDR3 is TGTGCCAGCAGCACTCACCTCGGCGGGGAGCTGTTTTTT. This sequence joins TRBV6-4 and TRBJ2-2, with D uncertain. Per the germline V gene, CDR1 is MRHNA and CDR2 is SNTAGT. The CDR3 covers 13 residues. The ends were cut back, 6 bases at V and 7 bases at J, with 12 bases in the middle.

The genes are TRBV27 and TRBJ1-2; 7 nucleotides line up with TRBD1. Unmatched junction bases numbered 1, after V lost 4 bases and J lost 5 bases. The CDR3 length is 12 residues. Germline CDR1 and CDR2: MNHEY and SMNVEV (reference sequence). CDR3 nucleotides: TGTGCCAGCAGTTACAGGGGTTATGGCTACACCTTC. Its translation is CASSYRGYGYTF.

V gene TRBV18 combines with J gene TRBJ1-5; D unresolved. The germline V gene has CDR1 KGHSH and CDR2 LQKENI. The germline V and J ends were trimmed by 3 bases and 3 bases, with 12 bases remaining between them. This CDR3 spans 15 amino acids. The CDR3 DNA sequence: TGTGCCAGCTCACCCCTGGCGGGAAACAATCAGCCCCAGCATTTT. It yields the protein CASSPLAGNNQPQHF.

The J gene is TRBJ1-4, the V gene TRBV9; 8 bases are a match to TRBD1. The ends lost 3 bases at V and 8 bases at J; junction bases unmatched: 6. CDR3 size: 14 residues. Germline V gene sequence: CDR1 SGDLS, CDR2 YYNGEE. The CDR3 protein is CASSASGGGEKLFF. The CDR3 DNA sequence: TGTGCCAGCAGCGCTTCAGGGGGCGGCGAAAAACTGTTTTTT.

This clone has a single count. The CDR3, as DNA: TGCGCCAGCAGTGAGTCCGGGACAATAGAAGCTTTCTTT. Amino acids: CASSESGTIEAFF. The V and J genes are TRBV10-1 and TRBJ1-1, with a tentative D call TRBD1 (6 bases). Germline values: CDR1 WNHNN, CDR2 SYGVQD (reference sequence). The V and J ends lost 0 bases and 8 bases respectively, with 10 bases between them. The CDR3 is 13 amino acids.

DNA of the CDR3: TGTGCCAGCGGAATCCTGACCTCTCAGGGGGGCGAGCAGTACTTC. The encoded protein is CASGILTSQGGEQYF. This sequence joins TRBV27 and TRBJ2-7; possibly TRBD1 for D (7 bases). V was shortened by 8 bases and J by 6 bases, with 23 bases between the two germline ends. Germline loops: CDR1 MNHEY, CDR2 SMNVEV (reference sequence). There are 15 residues in the CDR3.

The CDR3 spells CASSKERSTEAFF. The CDR3 DNA reads as TGTGCCAGTAGTAAGGAAAGGAGCACTGAAGCTTTCTTT. The chain is built from TRBV19 and TRBJ1-1; D gene unclear. Germline V gives CDR1 LNHDA, CDR2 SQIVND (reference sequence). The V and J ends lost 4 bases and 4 bases respectively, with 10 bases between them. This CDR3 is built from 13 residues.

The chain uses TRBV7-2 and TRBJ2-3; 8 bases are shared with TRBD1. Germline CDR1 reads SGHTA; CDR2 reads FQGNSA. V lost 2 bases and J lost 1; bases outside the gene matches: 14. The CDR3 spans 19 residues. The CDR3: CASSLRQGARRPRTDTQYF. The CDR3 bases are TGTGCCAGCAGCTTACGGCAGGGGGCGCGAAGGCCTCGCACAGATACGCAGTATTTT.

On this clone itself: The same CDR3 can be traced to other DNA sequences in this sample. This chain joins TRBV7-2 and TRBJ1-5, with TRBD1 matching over 7 bases. The V gene's germline CDR1 is SGHTA and CDR2 FQGNSA. V lost 4 bases to trimming and J lost 3 bases; unmatched junction nucleotides: 6. The CDR3 is 15 residues long. CDR3 coding DNA: TGTGCCAGCAGCTCAGGACAGGCCATCAATCAGCCCCAGCATTTT. As protein: CASSSGQAINQPQHF.

The CDR3 DNA reads as TGTGCCAGCAGCTTAGGGGAGCGTCGTGAGCAGTACTTC. Translated: CASSLGERREQYF. The chain couples TRBV11-3 to TRBJ2-7, with D possibly matching TRBD2 (5 bases). CDR1 and CDR2 (germline): SGHNT, YENEEA. The germline V and J ends were trimmed by 1 base and 7 bases, with 11 bases remaining between them. This CDR3 region has 13 residues.

V and J are TRBV7-9 and TRBJ2-1, with D unresolved. Between the trimmed V and J ends, which lost 1 base and 7 bases, there was a span of 8 bases. Per the germline V gene, CDR1 is SEHNR and CDR2 is FQNEAQ (reference sequence). CDR3 length equals 13 residues. CDR3 amino acids: CASSLVTANEQFF. The CDR3 coding sequence is TGTGCCAGCAGCTTAGTCACTGCGAATGAGCAGTTCTTC.

The chain combines TRBV6-5 with TRBJ1-2, with D hard to call. The CDR3 has 12 amino acids. Trimming stripped 11 bases from V and 2 bases from J, with 12 bases between. Looked up from germline, CDR1 is MNHEY and CDR2 is SVGAGI. CDR3 nucleotides: TGTGCCGGTTCGACAAGGAACTATGGCTACACCTTC. Protein sequence: CAGSTRNYGYTF.

This clone is a singleton in its sample. The V call is TRBV7-9, the J call TRBJ1-6; D call uncertain. Germline values: CDR1 SEHNR, CDR2 FQNEAQ (reference sequence). Trimming cost V 5 bases and J 9 bases, with 8 bases left between them. This CDR3 has 12 residues. CDR3 sequence (DNA): TGTGCCAGCAGCACTTCAAGTTCACCCCTCCACTTT. Its protein product is CASSTSSSPLHF.

The V call is TRBV7-2, the J call TRBJ1-1, with a weak D call TRBD1 (5 bases). The CDR3 is 14 amino acids. The germline V and J ends were trimmed by 1 base and 6 bases, with 12 bases remaining between them. Germline-derived CDR1 and CDR2 are SGHTA and FQGNSA. The CDR3 loop is CASSLVGAPPEAFF. Here the CDR3 DNA reads TGTGCCAGCAGCTTAGTTGGGGCCCCACCTGAAGCTTTCTTT.